A selection of T cell receptor beta chains follows, all from one sample in a study of T cells after yellow fever vaccination. Each CDR3 protein gets one entry after TCRdb re-called the 5' RACE reads with MiXCR. The repertoire has tens of thousands of distinct CDR3 sequences, 5% of them found once; the top ten carry 35% to 45%. The material was CD8+ T cells sorted from PBMCs, obtained 10 days after the yellow fever booster vaccination. All receptors come from a man aged 30 to 45 who received the YFV17D yellow fever vaccine. The CDR3 runs from the conserved cysteine through the conserved F or W. The D gene is left open where the match is weak. Clone size is given as once, few, many or a size class.

CDR3 protein | CDR3 DNA | clone size | J gene | D gene | V gene
CASSLAGSSYEQYF | TGCGCCAGCAGCTTGGCCGGGAGCTCCTACGAGCAGTACTTC | many | TRBJ2-7 | NA | TRBV5-1
CSVESSPKETQYF | TGCAGCGTTGAATCTAGCCCAAAAGAGACCCAGTACTTC | many | TRBJ2-5 | NA | TRBV29-1
CSVRMGTGIYEQYF | TGCAGCGTTCGAATGGGGACAGGGATCTACGAGCAGTACTTC | many | TRBJ2-7 | TRBD1 | TRBV29-1
CATRSVGGPGSETQYF | TGTGCCACCAGAAGCGTCGGAGGGCCGGGTTCAGAGACCCAGTACTTC | many | TRBJ2-5 | NA | TRBV15
CASSATGASTDTQYF | TGTGCCAGCAGCGCGACAGGAGCTAGCACAGATACGCAGTATTTT | many | TRBJ2-3 | NA | TRBV5-6
CASSLRSGNSYNEQFF | TGTGCCAGCAGCTTACGTAGCGGGAACTCCTACAATGAGCAGTTCTTC | many | TRBJ2-1 | TRBD2 | TRBV7-3
CASSQSGAVYEQYF | TGTGCCAGCAGTCAGTCCGGGGCGGTCTACGAGCAGTACTTC | many | TRBJ2-7 | NA | TRBV6-5
CASSLLAGSDYEQFF | TGTGCCAGCAGCTTGCTAGCGGGATCTGACTATGAGCAGTTCTTC | many | TRBJ2-1 | TRBD2 | TRBV5-4
CASSQPRTLRTDTQYF | TGCGCCAGCAGCCAACCCAGGACACTTAGGACAGATACGCAGTATTTT | many | TRBJ2-3 | NA | TRBV4-3
CASSPGRGEYEQYF | TGTGCCAGCAGCCCAGGACGAGGGGAATACGAGCAGTACTTC | many | TRBJ2-7 | NA | TRBV12-3/TRBV12-4
CSAETGTDYEQYF | TGCAGTGCTGAGACCGGGACGGACTACGAGCAGTACTTC | many | TRBJ2-7 | NA | TRBV20-1
CASSLPTSGRSYEQYF | TGTGCCAGCAGCCTCCCGACTAGCGGGAGATCCTACGAGCAGTACTTC | many | TRBJ2-7 | TRBD2 | TRBV7-2
CASRGKDTEAFF | TGTGCCAGCAGAGGAAAGGACACTGAAGCTTTCTTT | many | TRBJ1-1 | NA | TRBV7-2
CASSAETGLVETQYF | TGTGCCAGCAGCGCCGAGACGGGATTGGTAGAGACCCAGTACTTC | many | TRBJ2-5 | NA | TRBV9
CASSFGPGYNEQFF | TGTGCCAGCAGCTTTGGGCCCGGATACAATGAGCAGTTCTTC | many | TRBJ2-1 | NA | TRBV5-6
CATSDGWETYNEQFF | TGTGCCACCAGTGATGGGTGGGAGACCTACAATGAGCAGTTCTTC | many | TRBJ2-1 | NA | TRBV24-1
CASSYRQNTEAFF | TGTGCCAGCAGCTACCGACAGAACACTGAAGCTTTCTTT | many | TRBJ1-1 | NA | TRBV7-2
CASSSIAGSPGELFF | TGCGCCAGCAGCTCAATAGCCGGCAGCCCCGGGGAGCTGTTTTTT | many | TRBJ2-2 | NA | TRBV5-1
CASTPDGPNEKLFF | TGTGCCAGCACCCCGGACGGACCTAATGAAAAACTGTTTTTT | many | TRBJ1-4 | NA | TRBV27
CSADHRGGYEQYF | TGCAGTGCTGATCACAGGGGAGGATACGAGCAGTACTTC | many | TRBJ2-7 | NA | TRBV20-1
CASSSPRDRGFGYNEQFF | TGTGCCAGCAGTTCCCCGAGGGACAGGGGTTTCGGGTACAATGAGCAGTTCTTC | many | TRBJ2-1 | TRBD1 | TRBV6-5
CSASDRRGWYEQYF | TGCAGTGCTAGTGATCGGAGAGGGTGGTACGAGCAGTACTTC | many | TRBJ2-7 | NA | TRBV20-1
CASSQTTVQYF | TGTGCCAGCAGCCAAACGACCGTGCAGTACTTC | many | TRBJ2-7 | NA | TRBV5-6
CASSLQGGEQYF | TGTGCCAGCAGTTTACAAGGGGGCGAGCAGTACTTC | many | TRBJ2-7 | NA | TRBV27
CASSKSPRYRNTIYF | TGTGCCAGCAGCAAATCCCCACGGTATCGAAACACCATATATTTT | many | TRBJ1-3 | NA | TRBV21-1
CASSQYSRSSYNEQFF | TGCGCCAGCAGCCAATATAGCAGGAGCTCCTACAATGAGCAGTTCTTC | many | TRBJ2-1 | NA | TRBV4-3
CSVGHLGNTEAFF | TGCAGCGTGGGACACTTAGGGAACACTGAAGCTTTCTTT | many | TRBJ1-1 | NA | TRBV29-1
CASSYRGGEPYNEQFF | TGCGCCAGCAGCTACCGTGGGGGGGAGCCTTACAATGAGCAGTTCTTC | many | TRBJ2-1 | TRBD2 | TRBV5-1
CASARSYNEQFF | TGTGCCAGCGCACGATCCTACAATGAGCAGTTCTTC | medium-sized | TRBJ2-1 | NA | TRBV7-9
CASSLGPLGSPEGYTF | TGTGCCAGCAGCTTGGGACCCCTGGGATCGCCGGAAGGCTACACCTTC | many | TRBJ1-2 | NA | TRBV5-5
CASSYSGLAGGKTQYF | TGTGCCAGCAGTTACTCGGGACTAGCGGGAGGAAAGACCCAGTACTTC | many | TRBJ2-5 | TRBD2 | TRBV6-5
CASSLYSGGGLDEQYF | TGTGCCAGCAGCTTATACTCAGGGGGTGGGTTGGACGAGCAGTACTTC | many | TRBJ2-7 | TRBD1 | TRBV7-6
CASSLLGAYTGELFF | TGTGCCAGCAGCCTGCTGGGGGCTTACACCGGGGAGCTGTTTTTT | many | TRBJ2-2 | NA | TRBV7-9
CASGTTRQFF | TGTGCCAGCGGGACCACGCGGCAGTTCTTC | many | TRBJ2-1 | NA | TRBV25-1
CASSLIQPNEQFF | TGTGCCAGCAGTTTAATACAGCCTAATGAGCAGTTCTTC | many | TRBJ2-1 | NA | TRBV6-2/TRBV6-3